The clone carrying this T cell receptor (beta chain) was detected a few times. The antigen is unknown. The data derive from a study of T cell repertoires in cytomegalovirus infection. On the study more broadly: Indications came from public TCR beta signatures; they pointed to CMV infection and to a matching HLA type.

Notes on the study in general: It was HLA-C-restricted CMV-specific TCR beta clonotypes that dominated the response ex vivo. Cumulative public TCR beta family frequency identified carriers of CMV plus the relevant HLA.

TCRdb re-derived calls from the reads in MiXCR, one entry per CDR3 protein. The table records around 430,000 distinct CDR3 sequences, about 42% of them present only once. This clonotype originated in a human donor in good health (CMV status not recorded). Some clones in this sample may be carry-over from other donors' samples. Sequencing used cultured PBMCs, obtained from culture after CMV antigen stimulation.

The CDR3 region is CASSKRGAKNIQYF. Written as DNA, the CDR3 is TGTGCCAGCAGTAAGAGGGGTGCCAAAAACATTCAGTACTTC. The J gene is TRBJ2-4, the V gene TRBV6-2 or TRBV6-3; perhaps D is TRBD1 or TRBD2 (5 bases each). CDR3 length: 14 residues. Looked up from germline, CDR1 is MNHEY and CDR2 is SVGEGT. V lost 5 bases, J lost 1 base, and 9 bases lay in between.